The next 12 T cell receptor beta chains were all read from a single sample in a study of T-cell reconstitution after alpha-beta-depleted transplantation in children. The authors prepared the TCRbeta library with unique molecular identifiers. TCRdb re-called the PCR reads with MiXCR, one entry per CDR3 protein. This sample has about 1,000,000 distinct CDR3 sequences, with under 30% found just once. Sequences were derived from PBMCs, mostly from graft donor cells, sampled 360 days after TCRalphabeta/CD19-depleted stem cell transplant. These receptors came from a boy under two years old who had a stem cell transplant for SCID, so the T cells may come from the graft donor.

CDR3 amino acids: CATSRGSGVSTDTQYF. CDR3 bases: TGTGCCACCAGCAGAGGAAGCGGGGTTAGCACAGATACGCAGTATTTT. The V call is TRBV15, the J call TRBJ2-3; 7 positions agree with TRBD2. The CDR3 extends over 16 amino acids. With 1 base clipped from V and 0 bases from J, the junction kept 4 bases outside the gene matches. CDR1 is LNHNV, CDR2 YYDKDF, per germline (reference sequence).

The rearrangement uses TRBV20-1 and TRBJ2-7; D might be TRBD1 (7 bases). Trimming took off 6 bases at V and 9 bases at J, with 27 bases between the two ends. Germline CDR1 and CDR2: DFQATT and SNEGSKA (reference sequence). CDR3 length: 15 amino acids. CDR3 in amino acids: CSAPKTGQARGGQYF. In DNA, the CDR3 is TGCAGTGCCCCAAAAACCGGACAGGCGCGGGGAGGGCAGTACTTC.

The genes are TRBV2 and TRBJ1-5; D is possibly TRBD1 (5 bases). V was trimmed by 6 bases and J by 1 base, leaving 19 bases between them. The CDR3 is 17 residues long. Per the germline V gene, CDR1 is SNHLY and CDR2 is FYNNEI. The CDR3 sequence: CASSPGGGRTSNQPQHF. The CDR3 nucleotides are TGTGCCAGCAGCCCGGGCGGTGGACGGACAAGCAATCAGCCCCAGCATTTT.

The chain recombines TRBV15 with TRBJ2-3; D gene unclear. V gave up 0 bases and J gave up 2 bases, with 6 bases separating them. The CDR3 length is 14 residues. Germline assignment: CDR1 LNHNV and CDR2 YYDKDF (reference sequence). The CDR3 sequence: CATSREADTDTQYF. CDR3 coding DNA: TGTGCCACCAGCAGAGAGGCAGACACAGATACGCAGTATTTT.

The rearrangement joins TRBV20-1 to TRBJ2-7; possibly TRBD1 for D (6 bases). In germline, CDR1 is DFQATT, CDR2 SNEGSKA (reference sequence). Deletions cut 7 bases from V and 1 base from J, with 11 bases between. The CDR3 has 12 residues. Written as DNA, the CDR3 is TGCAGTGTGTCAGGGGATTCCTACGAGCAGTACTTC. Its translation is CSVSGDSYEQYF.

The chain recombines TRBV28 with TRBJ2-5; 7 bases line up with TRBD2. Germline V CDR1 and CDR2: MDHEN, SYDVKM. The V and J ends lost 8 bases and 3 bases, in that order; junction bases with no gene match: 9. The CDR3 covers 14 residues. The DNA of the CDR3 is TGTGCCAGCCGCGGGCTAGCGGAAAAAGAGACCCAGTACTTC. This translates into CASRGLAEKETQYF. The variable domain in full, with the rest retrieved from reference TRBV28 and TRBJ2-5, is DVKVTQSSRYLVKRTGEKVFLECVQDMDHENMFWYRQDPGLGLRLIYFSYDVKMKEKGDIPEGYSVSREKKERFSLILESASTNQTSMYLCASRGLAEKETQYFGPGTRLLVL.

This clonotype was counted a few times. The rearrangement joins TRBV2 to TRBJ2-7; D possibly uses TRBD1 or TRBD2 (5 bases each). Germline values: CDR1 SNHLY, CDR2 FYNNEI. This CDR3 comprises 14 residues. Trimming cost V 3 bases and J 5 bases, with 14 bases left between them. CDR3 in amino acids: CASSDPGREDEQYF. CDR3 bases: TGTGCCAGCAGTGACCCGGGGCGTGAAGACGAGCAGTACTTC.

This clonotype was counted a few times. The chain uses TRBV6-6 and TRBJ1-1; weak D call: TRBD1 (5 bases). CDR3 length equals 13 residues. V lost 8 bases, J lost 6 bases, and 16 bases lay in between. CDR1 and CDR2 from the germline V gene are MNHNY and SVGAGI (reference sequence). The CDR3 loop is CASGLQEDAEAFF. In DNA, the CDR3 is TGTGCCAGCGGCCTACAGGAAGATGCTGAAGCTTTCTTT.

The table lists this clonotype with a few counts. The V gene is TRBV12-3 or TRBV12-4, the J gene TRBJ2-7, with 7 bases fitting TRBD1. CDR3 size: 15 residues. After removal of 5 bases from V and 3 bases from J, the junction contained 10 bases not matched to a gene. The CDR3: CASSLAGTDHYEQYF. The CDR3 DNA reads as TGTGCCAGCAGTCTGGCCGGGACAGATCACTACGAGCAGTACTTC.

The chain is built from TRBV3-1 and TRBJ2-5; 13 positions agree with TRBD2. The J segment lost 0 bases and the V segment lost 0 bases, leaving 13 bases of the junction unmatched. The CDR3 totals 21 residues. Germline CDR1 LGHDT, CDR2 YNNKEL (reference sequence). CDR3 loop: CASSQEGAPLGTSGDQETQYF. CDR3 bases: TGTGCCAGCAGCCAAGAGGGGGCACCCCTCGGGACTAGCGGGGACCAAGAGACCCAGTACTTC.

CDR3 loop: CASSQGWDPVYNEQFF. As DNA, the CDR3 is TGCGCCAGCAGCCAAGGTTGGGACCCAGTTTACAATGAGCAGTTCTTC. The J gene is TRBJ2-1, the V gene TRBV4-3; the D gene could be TRBD1 or TRBD2 (5 bases each). The CDR3 totals 16 residues. In germline, CDR1 is LGHNA, CDR2 YSLEER. Trimming cost V 1 base and J 4 bases, with 14 bases left between them.

V gene TRBV10-3 combines with J gene TRBJ1-5; a weak D match, TRBD1 (5 bases). Trimming removed 2 bases at V and 6 bases at J, with 11 bases between. Per the germline V gene, CDR1 is ENHRY and CDR2 is SYGVKD. CDR3 length: 14 amino acids. CDR3 residues: CAISEIVGRQPQHF. For the CDR3, the DNA is TGTGCCATCAGTGAGATAGTGGGGCGTCAGCCCCAGCATTTT.